Below are 24 T cell receptor beta chains sequenced from a single sample in a study of cytomegalovirus exposure and HLA in healthy donors. The PCR had 60 Vbeta and 13 Jbeta primers. Measured with immunoSEQ multiplex PCR; TCRdb has only the in-frame clones, and not every one. The sample lists under 200,000 clones, 84% occurring once. Sample: PBMCs. Receptors were obtained from a boy aged 2 to 10 in good health and CMV-seronegative.

The V gene is TRBV5-1, the J gene TRBJ2-2, with 7 bases matching TRBD1. The end of the DNA fits TRBJ1-3 better, so the J call may be wrong. CDR1 SGHRS and CDR2 YFSETQ come from the germline V gene. There are 18 residues in the CDR3. This CDR3 is CASSSQPPGTAVGNTIYF. CDR3 DNA sequence: TGCGCCAGCAGCTCGCAACCTCCCGGGACAGCAGTCGGAAACACCATATATTTT.

The chain employs TRBV5-1 and TRBJ2-7; D possibly corresponds to TRBD1 (6 bases). Trimming pared 3 bases from V and 7 bases from J, leaving 14 bases between. Germline values: CDR1 SGHRS, CDR2 YFSETQ. This CDR3 region has 13 residues. The CDR3 reads CASSYQGQGEQYF. Written as DNA, the CDR3 is TGCGCCAGCAGCTATCAGGGGCAGGGGGAGCAGTACTTC.

This clone was observed a handful of times. The chain carries TRBV27 and TRBJ2-3; TRBD1 matches 8 bases. This CDR3 spans 17 amino acids. Germline V gene sequence: CDR1 MNHEY, CDR2 SMNVEV (reference sequence). V shed 5 bases, J shed 4 bases, and the junction held 14 bases outside the gene matches. The CDR3 sequence is CASSPPPQDRDPDTQYF. CDR3 nucleotide sequence: TGTGCCAGCAGTCCCCCTCCCCAGGACAGGGATCCAGATACGCAGTATTTT.

The V and J genes are TRBV2 and TRBJ2-1; 8 bases match TRBD1. The CDR3 totals 15 residues. From germline, CDR1 is SNHLY and CDR2 FYNNEI. Trimming removed 4 bases from V and 5 bases from J; junction bases left unmatched: 7. CDR3 DNA sequence: TGTGCCAGCAGTGCGGAACAGGGGGTTAACAATGAGCAGTTCTTC. This gives the protein CASSAEQGVNNEQFF.

The chain joins TRBV5-4 to TRBJ1-2, with 9 bases matching TRBD1. CDR1 SGHNT and CDR2 YYREEE come from the germline V gene (reference sequence). The CDR3 has 13 residues. Trimming took 4 bases from V and 5 from J; bases not matched to a gene: 3. CDR3 sequence (DNA): TGTGCCAGCAGCCGGGACAGGGTTTATGGCTACACCTTC. Its translation: CASSRDRVYGYTF.

This clone has only one observation. This chain joins TRBV5-1 and TRBJ1-2, with D maybe TRBD1 (6 bases). Germline-derived CDR1 and CDR2 are SGHRS and YFSETQ. This CDR3 has 14 residues. Trimming removed 0 bases at V and 3 bases at J, with 9 bases between. CDR3 in amino acids: CASSLGTDYYGYTF. DNA of the CDR3: TGCGCCAGCAGCTTGGGGACAGATTACTATGGCTACACCTTC.

The V gene is TRBV25-1, the J gene TRBJ1-2; the match to TRBD1 covers 10 bases. The J segment lost 6 bases and the V segment lost 1 base, leaving 5 bases of the junction unmatched. From germline, CDR1 is MGHDK and CDR2 SYGVNS. CDR3 length equals 15 residues. CDR3 sequence reads: CASSELGTGANGYTF. CDR3 coding DNA: TGTGCCAGCAGTGAATTGGGGACAGGGGCGAATGGCTACACCTTC.

This clone showed up just a few times. The chain has TRBV7-9 and TRBJ2-3; the match to TRBD2 covers 10 bases. V lost 5 bases and J lost 3; bases outside the gene matches: 8. Germline CDR1 is SEHNR and CDR2 is FQNEAQ (reference sequence). The CDR3 covers 16 residues. The CDR3 DNA reads TGTGCCAGCAGCCTGTTACTAGCGGGACTTACAGATACGCAGTATTTT. This gives the protein CASSLLLAGLTDTQYF.

The chain joins TRBV18 to TRBJ2-3, with no clear D. The length of the CDR3 is 12 residues. CDR1 KGHSH and CDR2 LQKENI come from the germline V gene. V lost 1 base and J 5 bases, leaving 4 bases between the germline ends. Here the CDR3 reads CASSPQQDTQYF. The CDR3 DNA sequence: TGTGCCAGCTCACCACAACAAGATACGCAGTATTTT. Full variable domain (outside the CDR3, taken from reference TRBV18 and TRBJ2-3): NAGVMQNPRHLVRRRGQEARLRCSPMKGHSHVYWYRQLPEEGLKFMVYLQKENIIDESGMPKERFSAEFPKEGPSILRIQQVVRGDSAAYFCASSPQQDTQYFGPGTRLTVL.

The chain couples TRBV14 to TRBJ2-1, with 8 bases identical to TRBD2. The CDR3 sequence is 16 residues long. The V gene's germline CDR1 is SGHDN and CDR2 FVKESK. Trimming removed 4 bases from V and 6 bases from J; junction bases left unmatched: 11. For the CDR3, the DNA is TGTGCCAGCAGCCGAGCGAAAGCGGGAGCCGGCAATGAGCAGTTCTTC. Its protein is CASSRAKAGAGNEQFF.

This chain links TRBV10-3 with TRBJ2-3; 9 nucleotides match TRBD2. Germline loops: CDR1 ENHRY, CDR2 SYGVKD. The junction had 3 bases not matched to a gene; V was cut back by 5 bases and J by 3 bases. This CDR3 spans 14 amino acids. The CDR3 DNA sequence: TGTGCCATCAGTCCGACTAGCGGAACAGATACGCAGTATTTT. Translated, it gives CAISPTSGTDTQYF.

The chain has TRBV4-1 and TRBJ2-7, with 8 bases lining up with TRBD1. J lost 5 bases, V lost 7 bases, and 16 bases had no gene match. The CDR3 sequence is 16 residues long. Germline V lookup: CDR1 MGHRA, CDR2 YSYEKL. Written as DNA, the CDR3 is TGCGCCAGCAACCAGGGAACGACAGGGGTGAGCCACGAGCAGTACTTC. It is translated as CASNQGTTGVSHEQYF.

The V and J genes are TRBV27 and TRBJ2-7; 11 nucleotides agree with TRBD2. The V and J ends lost 5 bases and 6 bases, in that order; junction bases with no gene match: 6. The V gene's germline CDR1 is MNHEY and CDR2 SMNVEV (reference sequence). This CDR3 comprises 14 residues. CDR3 sequence (DNA): TGTGCCAGCAGTCTAGCGGGAGGAATCTCCGAGCAGTACTTC. Encoded protein: CASSLAGGISEQYF.

This clone has only one observation. The chain joins TRBV19 to TRBJ2-2, with 7 bases that match TRBD2. Germline V CDR1 and CDR2: LNHDA, SQIVND (reference sequence). The CDR3 sequence is 13 residues long. V was clipped by 4 bases and J by 6 bases; unmatched bases: 2. This CDR3 reads CASSTREAGELFF. CDR3 in DNA: TGTGCCAGTAGTACCCGGGAGGCCGGGGAGCTGTTTTTT.

The V and J genes are TRBV27 and TRBJ2-7; possibly TRBD2 for D (6 bases). V was clipped by 5 bases and J by 0 bases, with 14 bases between them. The CDR3 loop spans 15 amino acids. CDR1 is MNHEY and CDR2 is SMNVEV in the germline V gene (reference sequence). CDR3 in DNA: TGTGCCAGCAGTGCTTCCGGGACTGTCTCCTACGAGCAGTACTTC. Amino acids: CASSASGTVSYEQYF.

CDR3 residues: CASSLGVYGGDNEQFF. Here the CDR3 DNA reads TGCGCCAGCAGCCTGGGCGTTTACGGGGGGGACAATGAGCAGTTCTTC. The V and J genes are TRBV5-1 and TRBJ2-1; 8 bases line up with TRBD2. Germline lookup yields CDR1 SGHRS and CDR2 YFSETQ. The length of the CDR3 is 16 residues. The trim removed 4 bases at V and 5 bases at J, leaving 11 bases unmatched.

V is TRBV25-1 and J is TRBJ2-1, with D unclear. The ends were cut back, 7 bases at V and 2 bases at J, with 9 bases in the middle. The germline V gene encodes CDR1 MGHDK and CDR2 SYGVNS. The CDR3 has 13 amino acids. The CDR3 protein is CASTPRTYNEQFF. In DNA form, the CDR3 reads TGTGCCAGCACTCCTAGAACCTACAATGAGCAGTTCTTC. Combining the CDR3 with reference TRBV25-1 and TRBJ2-1 gives the whole variable domain EADIYQTPRYLVIGTGKKITLECSQTMGHDKMYWYQQDPGMELHLIHYSYGVNSTEKGDLSSESTVSRIRTEHFPLTLESARPSHTSQYLCASTPRTYNEQFFGPGTRLTVL.

V is TRBV27 and J is TRBJ2-7, with TRBD1 identical over 7 bases. The V segment lost 6 bases and the J segment 2 bases; nucleotides outside the gene matches: 4. The CDR3 is made up of 13 amino acids. The germline V gene has CDR1 MNHEY and CDR2 SMNVEV (reference sequence). The CDR3 region is CASSVGQTYEQYF. As DNA, the CDR3 is TGTGCCAGCAGCGTGGGACAGACCTACGAGCAGTACTTC.

The chain recombines TRBV5-6 with TRBJ2-1; D is unresolved. CDR1 and CDR2 from the germline V gene are SGHDT and YYEEEE. The CDR3 length is 16 residues. The V end was cut by 2 bases, the J end by 0 bases, with 12 bases between. The CDR3 is CASSFPTLSSYNEQFF. As DNA, the CDR3 is TGTGCCAGCAGCTTTCCTACCTTGAGCTCCTACAATGAGCAGTTCTTC.

This chain uses TRBV4-1 with TRBJ2-5; 10 bases align to TRBD2. Judging by the DNA end, TRBJ2-7 fits better; the J call may be wrong. Germline CDR1 and CDR2: MGHRA and YSYEKL. The CDR3 spans 17 residues. The CDR3 region has the DNA TGCGCCAGCAGCCATGTTCGTGGACTAGCGGACTCCTACGAGCAGTACTTC. Amino acid sequence: CASSHVRGLADSYEQYF.

This clone was observed a few times. This chain connects TRBV6-5 to TRBJ2-7; D might be TRBD1 (5 bases). This CDR3 region has 15 residues. The germline gives CDR1 MNHEY, CDR2 SVGAGI. Trimming took 6 bases from V and 3 from J, leaving 18 bases between them. The CDR3 DNA is TGTGCCAGCAGGACGAAGGTGGGGCTTAACTACGAGCAGTACTTC. This gives the protein CASRTKVGLNYEQYF.

This chain connects TRBV7-7 to TRBJ1-2; TRBD1 matches 9 bases. CDR3 length: 13 amino acids. Germline V CDR1 and CDR2: SSHAT, FNYEAQ (reference sequence). CDR3 sequence: CALWGTGRYGYTF. Written as DNA, the CDR3 is TGTGCTCTCTGGGGGACAGGGCGCTATGGCTACACCTTC.

The genes are TRBV14 and TRBJ1-4; tentative D call: TRBD1 (5 bases). CDR1 SGHDN and CDR2 FVKESK come from the germline V gene. The CDR3 contains 14 residues. V was trimmed by 1 base and J by 7 bases, leaving 10 bases between them. As DNA, the CDR3 is TGTGCCAGCAGCCAAGTCTCAGGGCTTGAAAAACTGTTTTTT. Its translation is CASSQVSGLEKLFF.

CDR3 protein: CASSVLAGLSYNEQFF. DNA of the CDR3: TGCGCCAGCAGTGTTCTGGCGGGACTCTCCTACAATGAGCAGTTCTTC. The V call is TRBV10-2, the J call TRBJ2-1, with a weak D call TRBD2 (6 bases). V lost 4 bases and J lost 0, with 13 bases in between. The germline gives CDR1 WSHSY, CDR2 SAAADI. CDR3 size: 16 residues.